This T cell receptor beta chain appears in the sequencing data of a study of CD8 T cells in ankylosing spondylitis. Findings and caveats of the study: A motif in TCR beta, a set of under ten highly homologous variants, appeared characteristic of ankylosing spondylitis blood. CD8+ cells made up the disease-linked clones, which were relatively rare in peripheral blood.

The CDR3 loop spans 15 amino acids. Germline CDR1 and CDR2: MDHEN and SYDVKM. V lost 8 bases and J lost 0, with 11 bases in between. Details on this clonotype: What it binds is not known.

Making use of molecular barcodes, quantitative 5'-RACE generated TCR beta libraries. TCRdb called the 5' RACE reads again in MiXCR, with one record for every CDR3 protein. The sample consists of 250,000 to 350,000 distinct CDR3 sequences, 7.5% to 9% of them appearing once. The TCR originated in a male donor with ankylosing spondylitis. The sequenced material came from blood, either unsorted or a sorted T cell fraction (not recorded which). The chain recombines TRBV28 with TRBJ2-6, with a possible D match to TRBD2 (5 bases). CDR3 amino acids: CASGGRISGANVLTF. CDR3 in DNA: TGTGCCAGCGGAGGACGGATCTCTGGGGCCAACGTCCTGACTTTC.